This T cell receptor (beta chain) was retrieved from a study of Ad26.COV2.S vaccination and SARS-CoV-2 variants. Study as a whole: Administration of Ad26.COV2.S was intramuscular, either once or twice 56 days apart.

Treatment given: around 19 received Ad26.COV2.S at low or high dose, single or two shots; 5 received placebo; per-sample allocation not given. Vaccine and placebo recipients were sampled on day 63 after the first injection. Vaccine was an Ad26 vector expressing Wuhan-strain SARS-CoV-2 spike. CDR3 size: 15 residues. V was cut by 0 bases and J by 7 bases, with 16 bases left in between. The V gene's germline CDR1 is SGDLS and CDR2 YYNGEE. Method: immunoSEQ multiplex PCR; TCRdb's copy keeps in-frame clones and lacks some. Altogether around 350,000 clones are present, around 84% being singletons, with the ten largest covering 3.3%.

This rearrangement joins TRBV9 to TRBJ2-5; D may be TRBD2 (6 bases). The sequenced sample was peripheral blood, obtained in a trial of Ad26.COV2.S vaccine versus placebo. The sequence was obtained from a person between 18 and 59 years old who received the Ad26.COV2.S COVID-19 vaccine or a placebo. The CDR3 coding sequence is TGTGCCAGCAGCGTAGACGAGCGGGCCTTCGGGACCCAGTACTTC. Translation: CASSVDERAFGTQYF.